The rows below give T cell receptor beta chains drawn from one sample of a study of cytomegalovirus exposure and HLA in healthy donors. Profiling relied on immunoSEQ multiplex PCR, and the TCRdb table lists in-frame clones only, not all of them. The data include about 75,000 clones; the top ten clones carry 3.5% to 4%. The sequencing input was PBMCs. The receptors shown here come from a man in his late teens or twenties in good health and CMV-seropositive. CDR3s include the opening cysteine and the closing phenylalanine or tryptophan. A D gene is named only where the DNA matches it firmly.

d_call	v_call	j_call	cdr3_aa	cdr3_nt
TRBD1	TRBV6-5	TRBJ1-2	CASSPRGQDYGYTF	TGTGCCAGCAGTCCCAGGGGGCAGGACTATGGCTACACCTTC
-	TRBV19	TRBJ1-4	CASSTPDYRVGEKLFF	TGTGCCAGTAGTACGCCAGATTACAGGGTAGGAGAAAAACTGTTTTTT
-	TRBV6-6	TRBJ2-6	CASSAEDSSGANVLTF	TGTGCCAGCAGTGCGGAGGACTCCTCTGGGGCCAACGTCCTGACTTTC
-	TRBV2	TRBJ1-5	CASSDMTGVNQPQHF	TGTGCCAGCAGTGACATGACAGGAGTCAATCAGCCCCAGCATTTT
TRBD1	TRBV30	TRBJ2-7	CAWSPGQGAYEQYF	TGTGCCTGGAGTCCTGGGCAGGGGGCCTACGAGCAGTACTTC
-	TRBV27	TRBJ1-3	CASSPRPAGNTIYF	TGTGCCAGCAGTCCCCGCCCAGCGGGAAACACCATATATTTT
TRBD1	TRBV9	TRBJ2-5	CASSVEEIGDRGSETQYF	TGTGCCAGCAGCGTAGAAGAAATTGGGGACAGGGGGAGCGAGACCCAGTACTTC
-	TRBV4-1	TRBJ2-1	CASSQDPNGGYNEQFF	TGCGCCAGCAGCCAAGATCCTAACGGGGGCTACAATGAGCAGTTCTTC
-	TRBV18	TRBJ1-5	CASSPSGGVGPQHF	TGTGCCAGCTCACCGTCCGGGGGGGTTGGGCCCCAGCATTTT
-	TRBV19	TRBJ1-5	CASSARDKSNQPQHF	TGTGCCAGTAGTGCTAGGGACAAGAGCAATCAGCCCCAGCATTTT
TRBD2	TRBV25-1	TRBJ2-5	CASSEWEGSAETQYF	TGTGCCAGCAGTGAATGGGAGGGATCGGCGGAGACCCAGTACTTC
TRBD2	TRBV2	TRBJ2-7	CASSGRLAGLRGYEQYF	TGTGCCAGCAGTGGGAGGCTAGCGGGCCTCCGGGGCTACGAGCAGTACTTC
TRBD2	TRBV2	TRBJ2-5	CASSGLVGETQYF	TGTGCCAGCAGCGGACTAGTGGGCGAGACCCAGTACTTC
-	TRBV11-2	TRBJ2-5	CASSLRQGETQYF	TGTGCCAGCAGCTTGAGGCAGGGAGAGACCCAGTACTTC
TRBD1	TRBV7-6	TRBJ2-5	CASSFGTGVRETQYF	TGTGCCAGCAGCTTTGGGACAGGGGTGCGGGAGACCCAGTACTTC
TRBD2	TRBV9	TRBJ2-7	CASSAGTSGKYEQYF	TGTGCCAGCAGCGCGGGGACTAGCGGGAAGTACGAGCAGTACTTC
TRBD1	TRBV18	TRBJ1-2	CASSQQGADPLSDYGYTF	TGTGCCAGCTCACAACAGGGGGCGGACCCCCTCTCGGACTATGGCTACACCTTC
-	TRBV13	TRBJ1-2	CASSSGEGPRLDYGYTF	TGTGCCAGCAGCTCTGGGGAGGGTCCCCGTCTAGACTATGGCTACACCTTC
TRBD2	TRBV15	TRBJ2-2	CATSRVVLAGGHNTGELFF	TGTGCCACCAGCAGAGTGGTCCTAGCGGGGGGGCACAACACCGGGGAGCTGTTTTTT
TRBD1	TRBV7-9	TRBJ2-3	CAEQGAYTDTQYF	TGTGCCGAACAGGGGGCGTACACAGATACGCAGTATTTT
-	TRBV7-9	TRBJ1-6	CASSPEVYNSPLHF	TGTGCCAGCAGCCCGGAGGTCTATAATTCACCCCTCCACTTT
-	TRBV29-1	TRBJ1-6	CSVRTVSNSPLHF	TGCAGCGTTCGGACAGTTTCTAATTCACCCCTCCACTTT
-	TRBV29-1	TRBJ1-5	CSVGTAYGDDQPQHF	TGCAGCGTTGGGACCGCTTACGGGGATGATCAGCCCCAGCATTTT
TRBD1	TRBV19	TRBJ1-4	CASSPKTGGLFF	TGTGCCAGTAGTCCTAAAACAGGGGGGCTGTTTTTT
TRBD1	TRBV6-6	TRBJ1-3	CASSYSGDSSGNTIYF	TGTGCCAGCAGTTACTCGGGGGACAGCTCTGGAAACACCATATATTTT
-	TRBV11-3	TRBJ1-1	CASSARGRDTEAFF	TGTGCCAGCAGTGCTCGGGGTAGAGACACTGAAGCTTTCTTT
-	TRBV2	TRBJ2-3	CASIMGRGDTQYF	TGTGCCAGCATCATGGGGCGAGGAGATACGCAGTATTTT
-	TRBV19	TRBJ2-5	CASSMDREGTQYF	TGTGCCAGTAGTATGGACAGGGAGGGGACCCAGTACTTC
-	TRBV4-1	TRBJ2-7	CASSPQAQGLYEQYF	TGCGCCAGCAGCCCACAGGCACAGGGTCTCTACGAGCAGTACTTC
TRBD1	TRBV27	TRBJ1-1	CASSSPDRTEAFF	TGTGCCAGCAGTTCACCGGACAGGACCGAAGCTTTCTTT
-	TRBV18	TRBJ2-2	CASSPVTGNTGELFF	TGTGCCAGCTCACCGGTTACAGGGAACACCGGGGAGCTGTTTTTT
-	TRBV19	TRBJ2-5	CASSIDGSIQETQYF	TGTGCCAGTAGTATAGACGGGAGCATCCAAGAGACCCAGTACTTC
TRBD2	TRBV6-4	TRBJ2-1	CASSESGLAVVSSYNEQFF	TGTGCCAGCAGTGAGTCGGGACTAGCTGTTGTAAGCTCCTACAATGAGCAGTTCTTC
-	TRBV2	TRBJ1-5	CASSDRVRGNQPQHF	TGTGCCAGCAGTGACAGGGTGAGAGGCAATCAGCCCCAGCATTTT
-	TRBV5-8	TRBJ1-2	CASSLRFGVYGYTF	TGTGCCAGCAGCTTGAGGTTCGGGGTCTATGGCTACACCTTC
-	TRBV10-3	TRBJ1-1	CAISAQVLNTEAFF	TGTGCCATCAGTGCACAGGTCCTGAACACTGAAGCTTTCTTT
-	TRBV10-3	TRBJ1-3	CAISLGRTSGNTIYF	TGTGCCATCAGCCTCGGGAGGACCTCTGGAAACACCATATATTTT
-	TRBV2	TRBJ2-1	CASTQRYNEQFF	TGTGCCAGCACCCAGCGGTACAATGAGCAGTTCTTC
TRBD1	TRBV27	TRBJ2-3	CASSLWTGADTQYF	TGTGCCAGCAGTTTATGGACAGGGGCAGATACGCAGTATTTT
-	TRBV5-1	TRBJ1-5	CASSLDGAVANQPQHF	TGCGCCAGCAGCTTGGACGGAGCAGTAGCCAATCAGCCCCAGCATTTT
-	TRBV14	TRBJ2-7	CASSQGSEQYF	TGTGCCAGCAGCCAAGGGAGCGAGCAGTACTTC
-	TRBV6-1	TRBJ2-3	CASSEGHTQYF	TGTGCCAGCAGTGAAGGGCATACGCAGTATTTT
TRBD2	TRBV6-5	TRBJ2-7	CASSAQTGGRNEQYF	TGTGCCAGCAGTGCCCAGACGGGGGGGAGGAACGAGCAGTACTTC